These 32 T cell receptor beta chains came from one sample sequenced in a study of shared clonotypes between healthy human individuals. Libraries were prepared by immunoSEQ multiplex PCR; TCRdb keeps only in-frame clonotypes and omits some of them. The table lists 600,000 to 750,000 clones, 72% of them singletons. Sequenced input: memory CD4+ T cells sorted from blood. Subset denoted: CD45RA-negative fraction. The receptors here all came from a woman aged 25 to 39 in good health.

The rearrangement uses TRBV7-2 and TRBJ2-2, with TRBD2 as a possible D gene (5 bases). Germline V gene data show CDR1 as SGHTA and CDR2 as FQGNSA. The CDR3 covers 14 residues. The V and J ends lost 3 bases and 5 bases respectively, with 10 bases between them. The CDR3 sequence is CASSFQRRTGELFF. For the CDR3, the DNA is TGTGCCAGCAGCTTCCAGCGGCGAACCGGGGAGCTGTTTTTT. Complete variable domain (other parts from reference TRBV7-2 and TRBJ2-2): GAGVSQSPSNKVTEKGKDVELRCDPISGHTALYWYRQSLGQGLEFLIYFQGNSAPDKSGLPSDRFSAERTGGSVSTLTIQRTQQEDSAVYLCASSFQRRTGELFFGEGSRLTVL.

This clone has a count of ten or more. V is TRBV5-1 and J is TRBJ2-7; D is possibly TRBD2 (5 bases). CDR3 length: 14 residues. From germline, CDR1 is SGHRS and CDR2 YFSETQ. The V end was cut by 0 bases, the J end by 6 bases, with 13 bases between. In nucleotides, the CDR3 is TGCGCCAGCAGCTTGGAGGTCAGCGGAGTCGAGCAGTACTTC. Amino acids: CASSLEVSGVEQYF.

A few counts support this clone. The rearrangement joins TRBV28 to TRBJ2-1; D is ambiguous. Germline CDR1 and CDR2: MDHEN and SYDVKM. The CDR3 loop spans 12 amino acids. V shed 2 bases and J shed 10 bases, with 9 bases lying between them. The CDR3 nucleotides are TGTGCCAGCAGTTTACGTTTGAGGGAGCAGTTCTTC. Its protein is CASSLRLREQFF. The full variable domain, rest sourced from reference TRBV28 and TRBJ2-1, is DVKVTQSSRYLVKRTGEKVFLECVQDMDHENMFWYRQDPGLGLRLIYFSYDVKMKEKGDIPEGYSVSREKKERFSLILESASTNQTSMYLCASSLRLREQFFGPGTRLTVL.

A word on this clone: Distinct nucleotide sequences in the sample also encode this CDR3. The CDR3 protein is CASSPTGELFF. The CDR3 DNA follows: TGTGCCAGCTCGCCAACCGGGGAGCTGTTTTTT. The chain employs TRBV18 and TRBJ2-2; D not resolved. CDR1 is KGHSH and CDR2 is LQKENI in the germline V gene. The CDR3 is 11 amino acids. The V and J ends lost 6 bases and 5 bases respectively, with 4 bases between them. Complete variable domain (other parts from reference TRBV18 and TRBJ2-2): NAGVMQNPRHLVRRRGQEARLRCSPMKGHSHVYWYRQLPEEGLKFMVYLQKENIIDESGMPKERFSAEFPKEGPSILRIQQVVRGDSAAYFCASSPTGELFFGEGSRLTVL.

The rearrangement links TRBV6-4 to TRBJ2-2; D might be TRBD2 (6 bases). Germline-derived CDR1 and CDR2 are MRHNA and SNTAGT. V was shortened by 3 bases and J by 3 bases, with 11 bases between the two germline ends. The CDR3 has 15 residues. The CDR3 nucleotides read TGTGCCAGCAGTGAGCAGGGAGGTTACACCGGGGAGCTGTTTTTT. This gives the protein CASSEQGGYTGELFF.

This chain links TRBV28 with TRBJ2-3; 7 bases are a match to TRBD1. This CDR3 comprises 16 residues. Unmatched junction bases numbered 5, after V lost 2 bases and J lost 0 bases. The germline V gene encodes CDR1 MDHEN and CDR2 SYDVKM. The CDR3 sequence: CASSLRGRVSTDTQYF. The CDR3 DNA reads as TGTGCCAGCAGTTTAAGGGGGCGGGTCAGCACAGATACGCAGTATTTT.

The J gene is TRBJ2-7, the V gene TRBV18, with D unclear. The germline V and J ends were trimmed by 3 bases and 4 bases, with 22 bases remaining between them. CDR1 KGHSH and CDR2 LQKENI come from the germline V gene. CDR3 length: 17 amino acids. In DNA form, the CDR3 reads TGTGCCAGCTCACCGCCAGACCGGGCCTGGGGATCGTACGAGCAGTACTTC. Amino acid sequence: CASSPPDRAWGSYEQYF.

This chain joins TRBV5-1 and TRBJ1-6; D unresolved. Per germline, CDR1 SGHRS and CDR2 YFSETQ. CDR3 size: 13 residues. Trimming removed 5 bases from V and 5 bases from J, with 8 bases in between. CDR3 in amino acids: CASSNENNSPLHF. CDR3 DNA sequence: TGCGCCAGCAGTAACGAAAATAATTCACCCCTCCACTTT.

The chain links TRBV2 to TRBJ2-1, with 15 bases that match TRBD2. Germline CDR1 and CDR2: SNHLY and FYNNEI. V was clipped by 3 bases and J by 7 bases; unmatched bases: 4. There are 16 residues in the CDR3. For the CDR3, the DNA is TGTGCCAGCAGTGATTGGACTAGCGGGAGGGGAAATGAGCAGTTCTTC. This gives the protein CASSDWTSGRGNEQFF.

This chain joins TRBV7-2 and TRBJ2-1; D possibly corresponds to TRBD2 (6 bases). V was pared by 7 bases and J by 7 bases, with 20 bases between. The CDR3 length is 15 residues. The V gene's germline CDR1 is SGHTA and CDR2 FQGNSA. CDR3 amino acids: CASTLGLAQLNEQFF. The CDR3 DNA reads as TGTGCCAGCACCCTGGGGCTAGCGCAACTTAATGAGCAGTTCTTC.

This clone showed up just a few times. This sequence joins TRBV27 and TRBJ2-6, with D possibly being TRBD1 or TRBD2 (5 bases each). The CDR3 runs 17 residues. With 5 bases removed from V and 0 bases from J, the gap between germline ends came to 14 bases. From germline, CDR1 is MNHEY and CDR2 SMNVEV (reference sequence). Written as DNA, the CDR3 is TGTGCCAGCAGTAAACATGGGACCAGCTCTGGGGCCAACGTCCTGACTTTC. Translating gives CASSKHGTSSGANVLTF.

The chain carries TRBV5-4 and TRBJ2-7; D gene ambiguous. Germline V gene data show CDR1 as SGHNT and CDR2 as YYREEE (reference sequence). This CDR3 has 12 amino acids. The germline V and J ends were trimmed by 0 bases and 6 bases, with 7 bases remaining between them. CDR3: CASSLGWGEQYF. The DNA for the CDR3 is TGTGCCAGCAGCTTGGGGTGGGGCGAGCAGTACTTC.

This chain joins TRBV7-2 and TRBJ2-1; D may be TRBD1 (7 bases). Trimming pared 9 bases from V and 0 bases from J, leaving 12 bases between. Germline values: CDR1 SGHTA, CDR2 FQGNSA. The CDR3 loop spans 14 amino acids. CDR3 in amino acids: CASTQGGSYNEQFF. CDR3 nucleotide sequence: TGTGCCAGTACCCAGGGGGGCTCCTACAATGAGCAGTTCTTC. The full variable domain, rest sourced from reference TRBV7-2 and TRBJ2-1, is GAGVSQSPSNKVTEKGKDVELRCDPISGHTALYWYRQSLGQGLEFLIYFQGNSAPDKSGLPSDRFSAERTGGSVSTLTIQRTQQEDSAVYLCASTQGGSYNEQFFGPGTRLTVL.

The rearrangement uses TRBV27 and TRBJ2-1; TRBD2 might be the D (5 bases). The V end lost 7 bases, the J end lost 11 bases, and 18 bases lay between the germline ends. CDR1 MNHEY and CDR2 SMNVEV come from the germline V gene (reference sequence). The CDR3 has 13 amino acids. CDR3 protein: CASTKDGPGKQFF. CDR3 nucleotides: TGTGCCAGCACCAAGGACGGTCCGGGGAAGCAGTTCTTC.

The genes are TRBV4-1 and TRBJ1-5, with D possibly being TRBD1 (6 bases). Trimming took off 0 bases at V and 7 bases at J, with 7 bases between the two ends. CDR3 length: 13 residues. Germline assignment: CDR1 MGHRA and CDR2 YSYEKL. The CDR3 nucleotides read TGCGCCAGCAGCCAAGACAGGGGACAGCCCCAGCATTTT. As protein: CASSQDRGQPQHF.

The chain recombines TRBV5-4 with TRBJ2-5; 7 positions agree with TRBD1. The CDR3 totals 15 residues. V dropped 0 bases and J dropped 5; count of bases not matched to a gene: 7. CDR1 SGHNT and CDR2 YYREEE come from the germline V gene (reference sequence). The CDR3 sequence is CASSLGTGPGETQYF. CDR3 in DNA: TGTGCCAGCAGCTTGGGGACAGGCCCTGGGGAGACCCAGTACTTC.

The chain carries TRBV6-6 and TRBJ1-2; tentatively, D is TRBD1 (5 bases). V was trimmed by 6 bases and J by 7 bases, leaving 12 bases between them. From germline, CDR1 is MNHNY and CDR2 SVGAGI (reference sequence). The CDR3 extends over 12 amino acids. The CDR3 loop reads CASREGVRGYTF. The CDR3 DNA follows: TGTGCCAGCAGGGAAGGGGTGCGTGGCTACACCTTC.

The V gene is TRBV29-1, the J gene TRBJ2-5; D unclear. The length of the CDR3 is 13 residues. Trimming removed 7 bases from V and 4 bases from J, with 16 bases in between. Germline CDR1 SQVTM, CDR2 ANQGSEA. The DNA of the CDR3 is TGCAGCGATACAAAAGGAACTGGAGAGACCCAGTACTTC. Translating gives CSDTKGTGETQYF.

J is TRBJ1-2 and V is TRBV5-1; tentative D call: TRBD1 (6 bases). The CDR3 runs to 14 residues. Germline V lookup: CDR1 SGHRS, CDR2 YFSETQ. V lost 0 bases to trimming and J lost 3 bases, with 9 bases between them. Here the CDR3 reads CASSLADSHYGYTF. As DNA, the CDR3 is TGCGCCAGCAGCTTGGCGGACAGTCACTATGGCTACACCTTC.

The V call is TRBV7-2, the J call TRBJ2-1, with 12 nucleotides matching TRBD2. The CDR3 runs 18 residues. From germline, CDR1 is SGHTA and CDR2 FQGNSA. Unmatched junction bases numbered 13, after V lost 4 bases and J lost 6 bases. This CDR3 is CASSSRPPGLAGSNEQFF. DNA for the CDR3: TGTGCCAGCAGCTCCCGCCCACCGGGACTAGCGGGTTCCAATGAGCAGTTCTTC.

This clone was counted only a few times. The chain links TRBV2 to TRBJ2-3; 10 bases fit TRBD2. The CDR3 has 14 residues. The V gene's germline CDR1 is SNHLY and CDR2 FYNNEI. J was trimmed by 7 bases and V by 6 bases; bases with no gene match: 7. CDR3 coding DNA: TGTGCCAGCAGCGGACTAGCGGCGGTGAATACGCAGTATTTT. This gives the protein CASSGLAAVNTQYF.

This clone was detected a few times. This may arise from a read error, as a much more abundant clone is one base away. This specimen includes other DNA sequences encoding the same CDR3. The V and J genes are TRBV25-1 and TRBJ2-7; D is undetermined. Germline assignment: CDR1 MGHDK and CDR2 SYGVNS. V lost 8 bases and J lost 3, with 5 bases in between. The CDR3 extends over 10 amino acids. In DNA form, the CDR3 reads TGTGCCAGCGGTCACTACGAGCAGTACTTC. Translating it yields CASGHYEQYF.

Of note for this clone: A much larger clone lies a single base off, so this may be a read error. Other DNA sequences from this sample encode an identical CDR3 as well. The chain employs TRBV29-1 and TRBJ2-7; possibly TRBD1 for D (6 bases). This CDR3 contains 12 residues. CDR1 is SQVTM and CDR2 is ANQGSEA in the germline V gene. The CDR3 DNA follows: TGCAGCGTTTCTGGACAGAACTACGAGCAATACTTC. Translated, it gives CSVSGQNYEQYF.

The rearrangement links TRBV28 to TRBJ2-5, with 10 bases lining up with TRBD2. Per germline, CDR1 MDHEN and CDR2 SYDVKM. Trimming removed 11 bases from V and 5 bases from J; junction bases left unmatched: 8. The CDR3 has 13 amino acids. The CDR3, as DNA: TGTGCCGCCCGAGCGGGAGGGAGGGAGACCCAGTACTTC. This gives the protein CAARAGGRETQYF.

The chain links TRBV18 to TRBJ2-3; 12 nucleotides align to TRBD2. The CDR3 covers 18 residues. V shed 3 bases and J 0 bases; nucleotides not matched to a gene: 7. CDR1 is KGHSH and CDR2 is LQKENI in the germline V gene. The CDR3 DNA is TGTGCCAGCTCACCGCTTGCGGGGACTAGCGGGAGCACAGATACGCAGTATTTT. It translates to CASSPLAGTSGSTDTQYF.

V and J are TRBV7-7 and TRBJ1-5, with D uncertain. Between the trimmed V and J ends, which lost 4 bases and 5 bases, there was a span of 6 bases. Germline-derived CDR1 and CDR2 are SSHAT and FNYEAQ (reference sequence). This CDR3 is 12 amino acids long. The CDR3 region is CASSCCDQPQHF. CDR3 nucleotides: TGTGCCAGCAGCTGTTGCGATCAGCCCCAGCATTTT.

The V and J genes are TRBV21-1 and TRBJ2-4. TRBV21-1 is reported as a pseudogene. The CDR3 covers 14 residues. In DNA form, the CDR3 reads TGTGCCAGCAGCCGAAGGGTTTCCAAAAACATTCAGTACTTC. Its translation is CASSRRVSKNIQYF.

The chain employs TRBV28 and TRBJ1-5; D not resolved. CDR3 length: 15 amino acids. Per germline, CDR1 MDHEN and CDR2 SYDVKM. V dropped 3 bases and J dropped 0 bases, with 9 bases sitting between them. In DNA form, the CDR3 reads TGTGCCAGCAGTTTTCGGGTGAATAGCAATCAGCCCCAGCATTTT. It encodes CASSFRVNSNQPQHF.

This chain connects TRBV29-1 to TRBJ2-3; D unclear. Germline V CDR1 and CDR2: SQVTM, ANQGSEA. The CDR3 sequence is 13 residues long. V lost 7 bases, J lost 3 bases, and 14 bases lay in between. CDR3 loop: CSGSRIGTDTQYF. The CDR3 region has the DNA TGCAGCGGTTCAAGAATTGGAACAGATACGCAGTATTTT.

The chain couples TRBV2 to TRBJ1-2; D perhaps matches TRBD1 (6 bases). CDR1 is SNHLY, CDR2 FYNNEI, per germline. V gave up 3 bases and J gave up 0 bases, with 20 bases separating them. CDR3 length equals 18 residues. CDR3 DNA: TGTGCCAGCAGTGATTGGTTGTGGGGGCGCGACGCTAACTATGGCTACACCTTC. Its protein product is CASSDWLWGRDANYGYTF. The whole variable domain, remainder taken from reference TRBV2 and TRBJ1-2, is EPEVTQTPSHQVTQMGQEVILRCVPISNHLYFYWYRQILGQKVEFLVSFYNNEISEKSEIFDDQFSVERPDGSNFTLKIRSTKLEDSAMYFCASSDWLWGRDANYGYTFGSGTRLTVV.

The V call is TRBV4-1, the J call TRBJ2-1; D may be TRBD1 (6 bases). CDR3 length: 15 amino acids. Germline CDR1 and CDR2: MGHRA and YSYEKL. V was clipped by 4 bases and J by 6 bases, with 16 bases between them. CDR3 in DNA: TGCGCCAGCAGCCCAGGGGTTAAGGGGCCCAATGAGCAGTTCTTC. It yields the protein CASSPGVKGPNEQFF.

J is TRBJ1-4 and V is TRBV28; no clear D. V lost 9 bases and J 0 bases, leaving 5 bases between the germline ends. The CDR3 is made up of 12 amino acids. Per the germline V gene, CDR1 is MDHEN and CDR2 is SYDVKM. In DNA form, the CDR3 reads TGTGCCAGTCAGACAACTAATGAAAAACTGTTTTTT. Translated: CASQTTNEKLFF.